This TCR beta chain originates from a study of OX40 agonist ivuxolimab in advanced cancers. As for the study in general: Dose-escalation patients' cancers were hepatocellular carcinoma, melanoma, renal cell or head and neck cancer.

Assay used: immunoSEQ multiplex PCR; TCRdb lists only in-frame clones, some missing. Of tens of thousands of clones in the sample, roughly nine tenths were seen once. This clone was found once. No antigen is known for it. Systemic immunosuppression or autoimmune disease history was grounds to exclude patients. With 2 bases removed from V and 5 bases from J, the gap between germline ends came to 15 bases. From germline, CDR1 is MNHEY and CDR2 SVGAGI. The CDR3 runs 16 residues. Findings of the study overall: Dosing at 0.1 to 3.0 mg/kg was accompanied by clonal expansion of CD4+ and CD8+ blood T cells by week 6. With doses of 0.1-3.0 mg/kg, partial responders showed among the lowest clonal expansion.

The sample was CD4+ or CD8+ T cells sorted from blood, taken in a trial of the OX40 agonist ivuxolimab. This TCR derives from an adult with an advanced solid tumor such as melanoma, head and neck, liver or kidney cancer. The rearrangement uses TRBV6-5 and TRBJ2-2, with a possible D match to TRBD1 (7 bases). The CDR3 sequence is CASSYIRQGGTGELFF. The CDR3 bases are TGTGCCAGCAGTTACATTCGCCAGGGGGGAACCGGGGAGCTGTTTTTT.